These 24 T cell receptor beta chains came from one sample sequenced in a study of CD4+ T cells in melanoma. Assay: immunoSEQ multiplex PCR; the TCRdb copy retains only in-frame clones and omits some. The repertoire has tens of thousands of clones, roughly three quarters of them found once; the top ten carry around 5%. The sequenced sample was tumor tissue. The receptor source for this set is a human donor with melanoma.

The chain uses TRBV7-3 and TRBJ2-7; TRBD2 might be the D (5 bases). The CDR3 is 13 residues long. The V and J ends lost 3 bases and 4 bases respectively, with 10 bases between them. Germline V gene data show CDR1 as SGHTA and CDR2 as FQGTGA. The CDR3 DNA reads as TGTGCCAGCAGCTTGGGAGCGGTTTACGAGCAGTACTTC. It yields the protein CASSLGAVYEQYF.

This clone is deemed medium-sized. The V and J genes are TRBV13 and TRBJ1-2; D is ambiguous. The germline V gene has CDR1 PRHDT and CDR2 FYEKMQ (reference sequence). V lost 4 bases, J lost 8 bases, and 14 bases lay in between. CDR3 length equals 13 residues. The chain's CDR3 is CASSSPTVHGYTF. CDR3 DNA: TGTGCCAGCAGCTCACCAACGGTGCACGGCTACACCTTC. The full variable domain, with the rest looked up from reference TRBV13 and TRBJ1-2, is AAGVIQSPRHLIKEKRETATLKCYPIPRHDTVYWYQQGPGQDPQFLISFYEKMQSDKGSIPDRFSAQQFSDYHSELNMSSLELGDSALYFCASSSPTVHGYTFGSGTRLTVV.

This chain uses TRBV12-2 with TRBJ1-3. TRBV12-2 is tagged as a pseudogene. CDR3 length equals 17 residues. CDR3 region: CASRLALGRTSGNTIYF. Here the CDR3 DNA reads TGTGCAAGTCGCTTAGCTCTCGGACGGACCTCTGGAAACACCATATATTTT.

The rearrangement joins TRBV29-1 to TRBJ2-1, with a tentative D call TRBD1 (5 bases). The CDR3 is 13 amino acids. V was shortened by 1 base and J by 5 bases, with 9 bases between the two germline ends. From germline, CDR1 is SQVTM and CDR2 ANQGSEA. The CDR3 nucleotides are TGCAGCGTTGAAGGGACAATCCACAATGAGCAGTTCTTC. Translated: CSVEGTIHNEQFF.

On this clone: One end of the junction is discordant with germline, which a read error may explain. This chain connects TRBV7-7 to TRBJ2-5; 13 bases line up with TRBD2. This CDR3 has 15 residues. The germline CDR1 and CDR2 sequences are SSHAT and FNYEAQ (reference sequence). CDR3 sequence reads: CASSRGLAGEETQYF. The CDR3 DNA follows: TGTGCTAGCAGCCGCGGACTAGCGGGGGAAGAGACCCAGTACTTC. Based on the CDR3 plus reference TRBV7-7 and TRBJ2-5, the full variable domain is GAGVSQSPRYKVTKRGQDVTLRCDPISSHATLYWYQQALGQGPEFLTYFNYEAQPDKSGLPSDRFSAERPEGSISTLTIQRTEQRDSAMYRCASSRGLAGEETQYFGPGTRLLVL.

The V gene is TRBV2, the J gene TRBJ1-1; no reliable D call. The V and J ends lost 6 bases and 5 bases respectively, with 10 bases between them. The CDR3 is 12 amino acids. CDR1 is SNHLY, CDR2 FYNNEI, per germline. The CDR3 is CASRDRVTEAFF. CDR3 coding DNA: TGTGCCAGCAGGGACCGTGTGACTGAAGCTTTCTTT.

The chain recombines TRBV2 with TRBJ2-1, with a weak D call TRBD2 (5 bases). Trimming left V 8 bases short and J 9 bases short, with 14 bases between. This CDR3 is built from 12 residues. Germline V gene sequence: CDR1 SNHLY, CDR2 FYNNEI. CDR3 nucleotides: TGTGCCAGCCCCGGGGTTTTCGGTGAGCAGTTCTTC. Protein: CASPGVFGEQFF.

The chain joins TRBV7-9 to TRBJ1-2; D remains unclear. From germline, CDR1 is SEHNR and CDR2 FQNEAQ (reference sequence). The CDR3 has 12 amino acids. The V end was cut by 5 bases, the J end by 5 bases, with 9 bases between. CDR3 bases: TGTGCCAGCAGCCCGGGAATTTATGGCTACACCTTC. Protein product: CASSPGIYGYTF.

The J gene is TRBJ2-2, the V gene TRBV18; D is unclear. The V gene lost 3 bases and the J gene lost 1 base, with 12 bases spanning the gap. Germline V lookup: CDR1 KGHSH, CDR2 LQKENI. The CDR3 extends over 16 amino acids. CDR3 sequence (DNA): TGTGCCAGCTCACCGGTTCTAAGAAGGAACACCGGGGAGCTGTTTTTT. This codes for CASSPVLRRNTGELFF.

There are a few counts of this clone. The chain uses TRBV2 and TRBJ1-4, with TRBD1 as a possible D gene (6 bases). The germline gives CDR1 SNHLY, CDR2 FYNNEI. V dropped 6 bases and J dropped 0 bases, with 11 bases sitting between them. CDR3 length: 15 residues. CDR3 bases: TGTGCCAGCAGCACCCAGGGGCCAACTAATGAAAAACTGTTTTTT. Protein sequence: CASSTQGPTNEKLFF. The full variable domain, completed using reference TRBV2 and TRBJ1-4, is EPEVTQTPSHQVTQMGQEVILRCVPISNHLYFYWYRQILGQKVEFLVSFYNNEISEKSEIFDDQFSVERPDGSNFTLKIRSTKLEDSAMYFCASSTQGPTNEKLFFGSGTQLSVL.

The CDR3: CASSIPGQVFYEQYF. In nucleotides, the CDR3 is TGTGCCAGCAGTATCCCGGGACAGGTATTCTACGAGCAGTACTTC. This chain joins TRBV6-6 and TRBJ2-7, with 8 bases fitting TRBD1. Per the germline V gene, CDR1 is MNHNY and CDR2 is SVGAGI (reference sequence). The CDR3 is 15 residues long. V lost 5 bases to trimming and J lost 3 bases; unmatched junction nucleotides: 9.

The rearrangement links TRBV11-1 to TRBJ2-1; D call uncertain. From germline, CDR1 is SGHAT and CDR2 FQDESV (reference sequence). V was trimmed by 5 bases and J by 7 bases, leaving 6 bases between them. The length of the CDR3 is 11 residues. The CDR3 protein is CASSLGNEQFF. In DNA, the CDR3 is TGTGCCAGCAGCCTTGGTAATGAGCAGTTCTTC.

The chain has TRBV27 and TRBJ2-3, with D unresolved. Germline CDR1 MNHEY, CDR2 SMNVEV (reference sequence). The CDR3 sequence is 15 residues long. The V end lost 3 bases, the J end lost 0 bases, and 10 bases lay between the germline ends. The CDR3 is CASSFGSSSTDTQYF. The CDR3 DNA is TGTGCCAGCAGTTTTGGGTCCTCTAGCACAGATACGCAGTATTTT.

The sample holds a few counts of this clone. The V call is TRBV7-2, the J call TRBJ2-3; 10 bases align to TRBD1. J lost 6 bases, V lost 4 bases, and 1 base had no gene match. The CDR3 is 13 amino acids. Germline lookup yields CDR1 SGHTA and CDR2 FQGNSA. The CDR3 region is CASSWTGGDTQYF. CDR3 DNA: TGTGCCAGCAGCTGGACAGGGGGGGATACGCAGTATTTT.

V is TRBV21-1 and J is TRBJ2-1; the table's D call, TRBD1, has no DNA check behind it. TRBV21-1 is described as a pseudogene. CDR3 length: 18 residues. The CDR3 protein is CASSAQTGGNHTYNEQFF. DNA of the CDR3: TGTGCCAGCAGCGCCCAGACAGGGGGCAACCATACCTACAATGAGCAGTTCTTC.

The chain employs TRBV10-2 and TRBJ2-7; the D gene is possibly TRBD1 (6 bases). The CDR3 runs to 15 residues. Germline values: CDR1 WSHSY, CDR2 SAAADI. Trimming cost V 5 bases and J 1 base, with 15 bases left between them. The CDR3 bases are TGCGCCAGCAGTCCAGGGGTTGGGAATTCCTACGAGCAGTACTTC. Protein: CASSPGVGNSYEQYF.

This clone was observed a single time. This chain connects TRBV29-1 to TRBJ2-7; TRBD2 might be the D (6 bases). The CDR3 consists of 12 residues. Germline loops: CDR1 SQVTM, CDR2 ANQGSEA. V lost 4 bases and J lost 3, with 10 bases in between. The CDR3 region has the DNA TGCAGCGTTGGGCTGGGGGGCTACGAGCAGTACTTC. It translates to CSVGLGGYEQYF.

J is TRBJ2-5 and V is TRBV7-6; either TRBD1 or TRBD2 may supply D (5 bases each). Germline values: CDR1 SGHVS, CDR2 FNYEAQ. Trimming removed 5 bases from V and 6 bases from J, with 19 bases in between. The CDR3 is made up of 15 amino acids. The CDR3: CASSPEGMGQQTQYF. As DNA, the CDR3 is TGTGCCAGCAGCCCAGAGGGGATGGGGCAACAGACCCAGTACTTC. The full variable domain, completed using reference TRBV7-6 and TRBJ2-5, is GAGVSQSPRYKVTKRGQDVALRCDPISGHVSLYWYRQALGQGPEFLTYFNYEAQQDKSGLPNDRFSAERPEGSISTLTIQRTEQRDSAMYRCASSPEGMGQQTQYFGPGTRLLVL.

The rearrangement uses TRBV28 and TRBJ2-3, with 8 bases lining up with TRBD1. CDR3 length: 17 amino acids. J lost 5 bases, V lost 5 bases, and 15 bases had no gene match. Germline lookup yields CDR1 MDHEN and CDR2 SYDVKM. The CDR3 spells CASSPPPGQGVQDTQYF. In DNA, the CDR3 is TGTGCCAGCAGTCCCCCCCCCGGACAGGGTGTACAAGATACGCAGTATTTT.

The genes are TRBV19 and TRBJ2-1, with D perhaps matching TRBD1 (5 bases). The germline V and J ends were trimmed by 7 bases and 7 bases, with 20 bases remaining between them. CDR3 size: 15 residues. Germline loops: CDR1 LNHDA, CDR2 SQIVND (reference sequence). The CDR3 protein is CASNDRYGAGNEQFF. CDR3 nucleotide sequence: TGTGCCAGTAACGACCGTTATGGGGCAGGAAATGAGCAGTTCTTC.

V and J are TRBV5-1 and TRBJ2-3; TRBD2 matches 9 bases. Trimming took 0 bases from V and 6 from J; bases not matched to a gene: 5. The CDR3 runs to 15 residues. From germline, CDR1 is SGHRS and CDR2 YFSETQ. DNA of the CDR3: TGCGCCAGCAGCTTGGGGACTAGCGCCCGGGATACGCAGTATTTT. Its protein is CASSLGTSARDTQYF.

Only a few counts were recorded for this clone. The chain combines TRBV2 with TRBJ1-2; D unresolved. The CDR3 consists of 13 residues. Germline V CDR1 and CDR2: SNHLY, FYNNEI. V lost 6 bases and J lost 8, with 16 bases in between. CDR3 protein: CASSSPTVHGYTF. The CDR3 DNA follows: TGTGCCAGCAGCTCACCAACGGTGCACGGCTACACCTTC.

This chain joins TRBV7-9 and TRBJ2-7; TRBD1 agrees at 7 bases. Germline assignment: CDR1 SEHNR and CDR2 FQNEAQ (reference sequence). J was trimmed by 0 bases and V by 1 base; bases with no gene match: 3. The CDR3 loop spans 15 amino acids. The CDR3 sequence is CASSLGGQSSYEQYF. The CDR3 nucleotides read TGTGCCAGCAGCTTAGGGGGACAGAGCTCCTACGAGCAGTACTTC.

The chain employs TRBV29-1 and TRBJ1-4, with unresolved D. V was cut by 4 bases and J by 0 bases, with 12 bases left in between. The CDR3 consists of 15 residues. Germline loops: CDR1 SQVTM, CDR2 ANQGSEA. CDR3 sequence reads: CSVAADPATNEKLFF. The CDR3 coding sequence is TGCAGCGTTGCAGCAGATCCTGCAACTAATGAAAAACTGTTTTTT.